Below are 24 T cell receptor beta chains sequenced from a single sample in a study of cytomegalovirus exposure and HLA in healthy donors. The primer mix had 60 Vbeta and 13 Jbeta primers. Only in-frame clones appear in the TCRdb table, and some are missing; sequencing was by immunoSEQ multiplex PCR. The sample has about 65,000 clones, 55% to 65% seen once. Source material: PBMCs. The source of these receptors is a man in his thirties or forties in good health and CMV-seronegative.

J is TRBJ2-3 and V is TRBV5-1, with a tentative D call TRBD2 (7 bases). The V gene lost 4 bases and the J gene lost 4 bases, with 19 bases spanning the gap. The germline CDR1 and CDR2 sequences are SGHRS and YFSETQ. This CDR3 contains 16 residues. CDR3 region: CASSTPPPGGPDTQYF. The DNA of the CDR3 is TGCGCCAGCAGCACTCCCCCCCCCGGGGGGCCAGATACGCAGTATTTT.

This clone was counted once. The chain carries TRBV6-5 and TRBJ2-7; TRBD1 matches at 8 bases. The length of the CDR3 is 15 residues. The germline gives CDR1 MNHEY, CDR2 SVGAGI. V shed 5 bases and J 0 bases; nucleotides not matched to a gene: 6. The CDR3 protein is CASSQGQGPSYEQYF. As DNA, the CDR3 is TGTGCCAGCAGTCAAGGACAGGGACCCTCCTACGAGCAGTACTTC.

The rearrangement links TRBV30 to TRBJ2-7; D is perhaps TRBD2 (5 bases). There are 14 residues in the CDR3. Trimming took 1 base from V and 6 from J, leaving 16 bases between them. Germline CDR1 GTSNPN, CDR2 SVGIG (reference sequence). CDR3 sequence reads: CAWSAILGESEQYF. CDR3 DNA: TGTGCCTGGAGTGCTATTCTCGGGGAGAGCGAGCAGTACTTC.

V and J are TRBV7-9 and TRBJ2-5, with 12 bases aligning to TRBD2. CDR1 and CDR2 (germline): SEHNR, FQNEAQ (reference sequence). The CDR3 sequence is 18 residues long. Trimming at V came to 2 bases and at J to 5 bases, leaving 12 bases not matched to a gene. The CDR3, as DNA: TGTGCCAGCAGCTTACAAGAGGCTAGCGGGGGGGCATGGGAGACCCAGTACTTC. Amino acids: CASSLQEASGGAWETQYF.

As DNA, the CDR3 is TGTGCCAGCTCACCCAGCGGGGGGCTTAGCTCCTACGAGCAGTACTTC. This codes for CASSPSGGLSSYEQYF. This sequence joins TRBV18 and TRBJ2-7; the match to TRBD2 covers 9 bases. The germline V gene has CDR1 KGHSH and CDR2 LQKENI. The CDR3 is made up of 16 amino acids. The V gene end was trimmed by 3 bases and the J gene end by 0 bases; junction bases not matched to a gene: 6.

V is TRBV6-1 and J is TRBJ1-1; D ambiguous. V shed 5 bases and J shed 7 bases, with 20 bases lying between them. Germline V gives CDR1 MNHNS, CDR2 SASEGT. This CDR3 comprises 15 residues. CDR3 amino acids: CASSQISSYASEAFF. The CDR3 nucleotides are TGTGCCAGCAGTCAAATATCTAGCTACGCAAGTGAAGCTTTCTTT.

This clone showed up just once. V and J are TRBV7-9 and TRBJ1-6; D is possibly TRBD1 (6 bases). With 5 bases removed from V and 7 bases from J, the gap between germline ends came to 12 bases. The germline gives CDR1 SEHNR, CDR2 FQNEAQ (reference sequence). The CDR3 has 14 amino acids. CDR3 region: CASSLDRSNSPLHF. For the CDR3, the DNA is TGTGCCAGCAGCCTAGACAGGTCAAATTCACCCCTCCACTTT.

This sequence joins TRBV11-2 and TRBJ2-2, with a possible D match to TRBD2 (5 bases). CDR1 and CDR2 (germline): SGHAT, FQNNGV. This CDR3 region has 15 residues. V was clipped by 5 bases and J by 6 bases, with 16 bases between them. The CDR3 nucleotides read TGTGCCAGCAGCACAAGACTACACGCGCCCGGGGAGCTGTTTTTT. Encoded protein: CASSTRLHAPGELFF.

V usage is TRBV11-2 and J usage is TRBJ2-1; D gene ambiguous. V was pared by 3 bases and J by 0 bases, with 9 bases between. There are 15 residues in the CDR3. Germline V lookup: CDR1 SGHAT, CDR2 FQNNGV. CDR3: CASSFSQSSYNEQFF. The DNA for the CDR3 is TGTGCCAGCAGCTTTTCACAGAGCTCCTACAATGAGCAGTTCTTC.

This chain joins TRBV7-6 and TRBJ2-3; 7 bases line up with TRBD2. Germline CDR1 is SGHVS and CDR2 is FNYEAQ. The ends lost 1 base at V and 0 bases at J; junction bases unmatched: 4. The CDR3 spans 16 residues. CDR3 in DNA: TGTGCCAGCAGCTTAGGCAGCGGGGCTAGCACAGATACGCAGTATTTT. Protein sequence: CASSLGSGASTDTQYF.

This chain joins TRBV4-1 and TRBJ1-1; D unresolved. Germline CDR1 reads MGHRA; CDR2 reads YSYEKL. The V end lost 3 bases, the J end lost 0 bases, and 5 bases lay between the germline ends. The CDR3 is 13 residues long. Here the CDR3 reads CASSHPMNTEAFF. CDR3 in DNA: TGCGCCAGCAGCCATCCAATGAACACTGAAGCTTTCTTT.

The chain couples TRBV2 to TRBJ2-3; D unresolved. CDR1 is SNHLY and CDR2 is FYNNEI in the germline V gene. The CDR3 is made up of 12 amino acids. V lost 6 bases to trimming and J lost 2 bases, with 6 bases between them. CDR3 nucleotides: TGTGCCAGCAGGGCAGACACAGATACGCAGTATTTT. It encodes CASRADTDTQYF.

DNA of the CDR3: TGTGCCAGCAAACCGGACAGGGTGTCCGAGACCCAGTACTTC. Its protein product is CASKPDRVSETQYF. The V gene is TRBV6-4, the J gene TRBJ2-5, with 8 bases that match TRBD1. V shed 7 bases and J 5 bases; nucleotides not matched to a gene: 9. There are 14 residues in the CDR3. CDR1 MRHNA and CDR2 SNTAGT come from the germline V gene.

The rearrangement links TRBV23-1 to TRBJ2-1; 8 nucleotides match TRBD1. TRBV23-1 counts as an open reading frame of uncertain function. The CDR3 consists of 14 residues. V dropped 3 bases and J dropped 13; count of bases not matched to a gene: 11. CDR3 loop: CASSQPGQAKYQFF. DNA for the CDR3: TGCGCCAGCAGTCAGCCGGGACAGGCCAAATATCAGTTCTTC.

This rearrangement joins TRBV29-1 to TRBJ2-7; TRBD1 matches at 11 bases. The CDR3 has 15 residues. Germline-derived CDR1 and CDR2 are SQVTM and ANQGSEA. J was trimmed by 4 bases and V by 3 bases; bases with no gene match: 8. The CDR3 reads CSVDNPGTGGYEQYF. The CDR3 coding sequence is TGCAGCGTTGATAACCCCGGGACAGGGGGTTACGAGCAGTACTTC.

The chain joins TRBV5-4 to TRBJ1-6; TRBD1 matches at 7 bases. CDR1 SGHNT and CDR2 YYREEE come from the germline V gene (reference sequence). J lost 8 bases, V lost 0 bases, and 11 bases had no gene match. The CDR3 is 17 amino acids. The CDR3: CASSLGTSGGLYSPLHF. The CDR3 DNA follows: TGTGCCAGCAGCTTGGGGACCTCAGGGGGATTGTATTCACCCCTCCACTTT.

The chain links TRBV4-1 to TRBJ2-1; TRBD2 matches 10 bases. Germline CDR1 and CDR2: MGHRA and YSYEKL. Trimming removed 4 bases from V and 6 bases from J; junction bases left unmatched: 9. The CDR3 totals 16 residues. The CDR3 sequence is CASSPRSSGGVNEQFF. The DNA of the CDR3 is TGCGCCAGCAGCCCAAGGTCAAGCGGGGGGGTCAATGAGCAGTTCTTC.

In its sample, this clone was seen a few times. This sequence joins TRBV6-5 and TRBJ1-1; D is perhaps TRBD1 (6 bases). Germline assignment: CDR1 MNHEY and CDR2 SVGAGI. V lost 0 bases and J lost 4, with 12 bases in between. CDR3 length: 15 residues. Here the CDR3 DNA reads TGTGCCAGCAGTTACTCGTATCAGGGGCCCACTGAAGCTTTCTTT. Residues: CASSYSYQGPTEAFF.

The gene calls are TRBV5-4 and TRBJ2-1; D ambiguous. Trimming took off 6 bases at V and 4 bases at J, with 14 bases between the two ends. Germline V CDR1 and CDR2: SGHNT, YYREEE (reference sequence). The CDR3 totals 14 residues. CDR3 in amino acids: CASNSRLGYNEQFF. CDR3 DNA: TGTGCCAGCAACTCTAGGCTCGGTTACAATGAGCAGTTCTTC. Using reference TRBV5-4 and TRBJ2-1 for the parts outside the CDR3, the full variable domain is ETGVTQSPTHLIKTRGQQVTLRCSSQSGHNTVSWYQQALGQGPQFIFQYYREEENGRGNFPPRFSGLQFPNYSSELNVNALELDDSALYLCASNSRLGYNEQFFGPGTRLTVL.

DNA for the CDR3: TGTGCCTTTCAAGGCGGGACTAGCGGGGGGAATGAGCAGTTCTTC. Its translation: CAFQGGTSGGNEQFF. This sequence joins TRBV30 and TRBJ2-1; TRBD2 aligns across 15 bases. Per the germline V gene, CDR1 is GTSNPN and CDR2 is SVGIG (reference sequence). Losses at the gene ends were 7 bases for V and 7 bases for J; bases not matched to a gene: 8. CDR3 length: 15 residues.

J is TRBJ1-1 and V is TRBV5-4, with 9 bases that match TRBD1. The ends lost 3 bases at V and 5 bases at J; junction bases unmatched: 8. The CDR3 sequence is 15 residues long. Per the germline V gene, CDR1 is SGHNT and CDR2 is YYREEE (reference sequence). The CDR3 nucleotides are TGTGCCAGCAGCTGGGGACAGGGAGGTATGACTGAAGCTTTCTTT. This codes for CASSWGQGGMTEAFF. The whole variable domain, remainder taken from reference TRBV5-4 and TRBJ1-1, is ETGVTQSPTHLIKTRGQQVTLRCSSQSGHNTVSWYQQALGQGPQFIFQYYREEENGRGNFPPRFSGLQFPNYSSELNVNALELDDSALYLCASSWGQGGMTEAFFGQGTRLTVV.

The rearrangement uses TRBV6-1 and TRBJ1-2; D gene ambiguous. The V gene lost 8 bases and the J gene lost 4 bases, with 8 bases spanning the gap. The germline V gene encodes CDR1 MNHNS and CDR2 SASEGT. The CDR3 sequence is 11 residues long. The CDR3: CASRSPYGYTF. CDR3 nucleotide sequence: TGTGCCAGCCGCAGTCCCTATGGCTACACCTTC.

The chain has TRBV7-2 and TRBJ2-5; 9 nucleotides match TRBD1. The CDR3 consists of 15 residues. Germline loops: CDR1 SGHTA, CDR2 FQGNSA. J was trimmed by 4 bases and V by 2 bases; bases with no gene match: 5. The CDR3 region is CASSLSQGAGETQYF. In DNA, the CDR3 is TGTGCCAGCAGCTTATCACAGGGGGCAGGAGAGACCCAGTACTTC.

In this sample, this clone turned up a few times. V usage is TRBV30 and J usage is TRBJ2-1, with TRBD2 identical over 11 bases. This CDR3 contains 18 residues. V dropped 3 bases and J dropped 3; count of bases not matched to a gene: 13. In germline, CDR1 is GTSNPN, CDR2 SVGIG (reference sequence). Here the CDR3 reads CAWRGGAVAGGLYNEQFF. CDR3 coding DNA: TGTGCCTGGAGAGGGGGTGCGGTAGCGGGGGGGCTCTACAATGAGCAGTTCTTC.